This entry is about one T cell receptor beta chain. Antigen unknown. The repertoire was sequenced with immunoSEQ multiplex PCR; TCRdb's copy has only in-frame clones and lacks some. The table includes more than 4,000 clones, about 78% detected once. The entry originates in a study of PD-1 blockade in classical Hodgkin lymphoma. Every single patient, without exception, relapsed after autologous stem cell transplantation, and brentuximab vedotin exposure varied. Magnetic negative selection served to purify CD4+ T cells out of PBMCs that had been thawed. Study results and limitations: Patients with a complete response exhibited baseline diversity comparable to newly diagnosed patients. According to reports, newly diagnosed patients had lower baseline TCR diversity than healthy donors, and relapsed/refractory patients had lower baseline TCR diversity still.

CDR3 length equals 13 residues. V was shortened by 7 bases and J by 1 base, with 12 bases between the two germline ends. Germline lookup yields CDR1 SGHNT and CDR2 YYREEE (reference sequence). The TCR comes from a human donor with classical Hodgkin lymphoma. V gene TRBV5-4 combines with J gene TRBJ2-7; a weak D match, TRBD1 (5 bases). Sequenced here: CD4+ T cells from blood, sampled at baseline. CDR3 region: CASAPGLSYEQYF. The CDR3 DNA reads as TGTGCCAGCGCGCCAGGGCTGTCCTACGAGCAGTACTTC.